A single T cell receptor (beta chain) is shown here with its context. This clonotype showed up many times. The antigen it binds to is not known. No base quality information exists; no much larger clone differs at one position. To synthesize cDNA, template-switch 5'RACE was performed with a primer carrying a 10-nucleotide random unique molecular identifier so that each TCR transcript was tagged. Over 170 million TCR-beta sequences, covering 15-18 subjects, were produced in each sequencing run. The RNeasy kit was used to extract total RNA. TCR-beta VDJ regions were amplified with primers for the TCR constant region and the 5'RACE anchor, using the KAPA Real-time Library Amplification kit. A first PCR added sample indexes and Illumina adaptors, and a second PCR then raised library yield. After Ampure bead purification, the roughly 650 bp TCR product was size-selected on a 2% E-gel SizeSelection system. Before pooling, library quality was checked on a Bioanalyzer, concentration was measured with Qubit, and libraries were quantified with the Kapa Library Quantification kit. Paired-end 2 x 150 bp sequencing of the libraries was performed on an Illumina HiSeq 2500. To increase sequence diversity, roughly 23-30% phiX was spiked into each library pool. Concerning the study's data processing: The UMI-based MiGEC pipeline processed quality-filtered reads and removed over 80% of raw TCR sequences during error correction. VDJ genes were aligned to IMGT germline references, and each clonotype was defined by a unique CDR3 amino acid sequence together with V-J genes. Clonal expansion, Shannon diversity and CDR3 relatedness (CalcPairwiseDistances, ClusterSamples) were evaluated with VDJtools, and phylogenetic trees were built with CLCbio workbench. Using coefficient-of-variation modelling across technical triplicates, the study counted a clone as expanded if it had at least 8 unique UMIs. In-frame beta chains were kept once TCRdb had trimmed the public reads at Q25 with fastp and called clones with MiXCR. Each entry is one CDR3 protein sequence, shown with its most common DNA and genes. These V and J calls are TCRdb output, not the study's own analysis. Counted in this sample were 25,000 to 35,000 distinct CDR3 sequences; 15% of them appeared once. The ten largest make up around 25% of the sample.

The data originate from a study of neurological immune-mediated disorders (dated by TCRdb to between 2018 and 2021). The study in broad terms: Peripheral blood TCR-beta repertoires from patients with HTLV-I-associated myelopathy (HAM/TSP), patients with multiple sclerosis, and healthy controls were compared in the study using UMI-based sequencing. Longitudinal samples, technical triplicates and paired sorted CD4+ and CD8+ T-cell subsets, alongside PBMC samples, were included among the approximately 110 TCR-beta libraries. The cohort comprised roughly 70 subjects: approximately 15 HAM/TSP patients, some 34 multiple sclerosis patients and about 20 healthy controls.

Blood bank volunteers in Maryland, USA served as the healthy controls. For the unsorted PBMC libraries, 2 million PBMCs were stored in RNAlater at -80 degrees C until RNA extraction and were used to generate the libraries. Peripheral blood underwent Ficoll-Hypaque density gradient centrifugation to isolate PBMCs, which were then cryopreserved in liquid nitrogen. General study outcomes and caveats: The highest TCR clonal expansion was observed in HAM/TSP patients, whereas the lowest was observed in MS patients, even when compared with healthy controls. No identical CDR3 amino acid sequences were found to be shared among expanded clones across subjects, suggesting that TCR-beta repertoires were private in all groups.

Trimming at the junction amounts to 0 bases on V and 5 bases on J, and the germline ends lie 8 bases apart. Reading from cysteine to phenylalanine, the CDR3 counts 14 amino acids. The read is trimmed to its CDR3 DNA, 42 bases read in frame from base 1. CDR1 is given as LGHNA and CDR2 as YSLEER, both from the germline V gene. The rearrangement joined TRBV4-3 to TRBJ2-1; no D gene is confidently identified. The sequenced sample consisted of PBMCs. This sequence originates from a man between 65 and 79 years old in good health. The nucleotide sequence reads TGCGCCAGCAGCCAAGATACGCAAAACAATGAGCAGTTCTTC. Its amino acids are CASSQDTQNNEQFF.